This T cell receptor (beta chain) comes out of a study of Ad26.COV2.S vaccination and SARS-CoV-2 variants. Study-level background: Dosing was one shot or two shots 56 days apart.

This clone was detected once. What it binds is not known. Notes on the study in general: Possible underestimation of total T cell responses by the TCR breadth and depth analyses was noted. While placebo recipients had lower spike-specific TCR breadth, vaccine recipients had more. Marked by substantial breadth, spike-specific CD8+ and CD4+ T cell responses were reportedly seen after vaccination.

TCRdb's copy holds only in-frame clones and misses some; the assay was immunoSEQ multiplex PCR. This sample has hundreds of thousands of clones, with roughly 89% found just once. Treatment defined: roughly 18 received Ad26.COV2.S at low or high dose, single or two shots; several received placebo; per-sample allocation not given. Collection of samples fell on day 63 after the first vaccine or placebo injection. The sequenced sample was peripheral blood, obtained in a trial of Ad26.COV2.S vaccine versus placebo. The origin of this receptor is a person aged 18-60 years who received the Ad26.COV2.S COVID-19 vaccine or a placebo.

CDR3 sequence: CASRPGGGPNTEAFF. The CDR3, as DNA: TGTGCCAGCAGACCTGGCGGCGGCCCAAACACTGAAGCTTTCTTT. The J gene is TRBJ1-1, the V gene TRBV6-2 or TRBV6-3; D call uncertain. CDR1 and CDR2 (germline): MNHEY, SVGEGT. This CDR3 contains 15 residues. Trimming stripped 6 bases from V and 2 bases from J, with 16 bases between.